This T cell receptor beta chain was recorded in a study of T cell changes during pregnancy in multiple sclerosis. This CDR3 spans 15 amino acids. The V gene's germline CDR1 is SGHVS and CDR2 FQNEAQ. V was clipped by 5 bases and J by 0 bases; unmatched bases: 4. Profiling relied on immunoSEQ multiplex PCR, and the TCRdb table lists in-frame clones only, not all of them. The table lists approximately 80,000 clones, roughly nine tenths of them singletons. The receptor comes from a female donor in good health, serving as a control in a pregnancy study. Some clones in this sample may be carry-over from other donors' samples. The J gene is TRBJ1-3, the V gene TRBV7-8; 7 bases match TRBD1. The source material was PBMCs, sampled in the first trimester of pregnancy. In nucleotides, the CDR3 is TGTGCCAGCAGCAGAGGACAGGCCTCTGGAAACACCATATATTTT. It is translated as CASSRGQASGNTIYF.